This paragraph reports one TCR beta chain. Amplification yielded TCR beta CDR3 regions, with RNA transcripts as the source. Using the HTBI primer set, a first-round RT-PCR was run on the TCR CDR3. Using its own MiXCR run on the multiplex PCR reads, TCRdb lists one record per CDR3 protein. The table includes some 500,000 distinct CDR3 sequences, around 24% detected once. This sample is part of a study of T cells in Graves' hyperthyroidism and ophthalmopathy. The CDR3 extends over 13 amino acids. Looked up from germline, CDR1 is MDHEN and CDR2 is SYDVKM. The junction had 3 bases not matched to a gene; V was cut back by 0 bases and J by 8 bases.

The sequencing sample was made of blood. This rearrangement joins TRBV28 to TRBJ1-2, with 7 bases matching TRBD1. The clonotype originates from a woman in her thirties with Graves' ophthalmopathy. Written as DNA, the CDR3 is TGTGCCAGCAGTTTATGGCAGGGGGTAGGCTACACCTTC. Amino acid sequence: CASSLWQGVGYTF.